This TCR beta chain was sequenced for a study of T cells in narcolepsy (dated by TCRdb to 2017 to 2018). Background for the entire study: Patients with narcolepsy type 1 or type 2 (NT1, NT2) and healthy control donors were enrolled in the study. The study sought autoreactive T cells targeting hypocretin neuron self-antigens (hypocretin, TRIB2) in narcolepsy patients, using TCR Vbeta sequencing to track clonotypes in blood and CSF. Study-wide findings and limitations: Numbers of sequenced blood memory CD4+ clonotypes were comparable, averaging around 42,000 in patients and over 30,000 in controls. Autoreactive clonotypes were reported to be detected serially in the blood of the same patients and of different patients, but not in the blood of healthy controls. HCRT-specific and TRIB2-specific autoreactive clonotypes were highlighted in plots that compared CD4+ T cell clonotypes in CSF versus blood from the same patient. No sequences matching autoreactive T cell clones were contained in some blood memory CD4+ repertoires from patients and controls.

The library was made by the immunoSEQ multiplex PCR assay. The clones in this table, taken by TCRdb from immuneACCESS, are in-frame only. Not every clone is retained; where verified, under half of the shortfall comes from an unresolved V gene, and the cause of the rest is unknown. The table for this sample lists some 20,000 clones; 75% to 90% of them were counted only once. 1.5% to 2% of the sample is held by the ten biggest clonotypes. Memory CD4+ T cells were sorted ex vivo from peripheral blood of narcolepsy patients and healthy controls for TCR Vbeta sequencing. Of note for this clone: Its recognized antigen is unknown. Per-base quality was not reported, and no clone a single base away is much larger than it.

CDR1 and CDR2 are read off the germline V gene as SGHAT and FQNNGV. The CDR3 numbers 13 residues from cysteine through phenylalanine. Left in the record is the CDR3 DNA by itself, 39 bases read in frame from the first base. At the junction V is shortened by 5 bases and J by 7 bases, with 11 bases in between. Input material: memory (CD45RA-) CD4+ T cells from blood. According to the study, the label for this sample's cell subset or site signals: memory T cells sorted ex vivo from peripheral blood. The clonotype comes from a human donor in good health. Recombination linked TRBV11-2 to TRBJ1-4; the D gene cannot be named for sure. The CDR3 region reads CASSPEPAEKLFF. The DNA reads TGTGCCAGCAGCCCCGAACCGGCTGAAAAACTGTTTTTT.